The rows below give T cell receptor beta chains drawn from one sample of a study of blood T cells in healthy people across ages. TCRdb reprocessed the 5' RACE reads via MiXCR and lists one record per CDR3 protein. Altogether about 970,000 distinct CDR3 sequences are present, 51% being singletons, with the ten largest covering about a fifth. Sequenced sample: blood. These receptors all stem from a woman aged 55-70 years in good health. CDR3s include the opening cysteine and the closing phenylalanine or tryptophan. A D gene is named only where the DNA matches it firmly. For some rows the clone size is stated as once, few or many, or as a class when expanded; others skip it.

TRBJ2-3 15 TRBD1 TRBV28 . CASKSGTGYTDTQYF TGTGCCAGTAAATCCGGGACAGGGTACACAGATACGCAGTATTTT
TRBJ2-1 18 TRBD2 TRBV27 . CASSLRVSGSSSHNEQFF TGTGCCAGCAGTTTGCGAGTTAGCGGGAGTTCGTCCCACAATGAGCAGTTCTTC
TRBJ2-7 14 . TRBV7-2 few CASSPGREPYEQYF TGTGCCAGCAGCCCCGGACGGGAGCCTTACGAGCAGTACTTC
TRBJ2-1 15 . TRBV7-6 . CASSLAESGFCEQFF TGTGCCAGCAGCTTAGCTGAGTCCGGCTTTTGTGAGCAGTTCTTC
TRBJ2-1 13 . TRBV28 . CASSAADINEQFF TGTGCCAGCAGTGCCGCGGATATCAATGAGCAGTTCTTC
TRBJ1-5 14 . TRBV2 few CASRKGEGNQPQHF TGTGCCAGCAGGAAGGGAGAGGGCAATCAGCCCCAGCATTTT
TRBJ1-1 13 . TRBV30 . CAWSVLKNTEAFF TGTGCCTGGAGTGTCTTGAAGAACACTGAAGCTTTCTTT
TRBJ1-4 12 . TRBV29-1 . CSVGEEDEELFF TGCAGCGTGGGAGAGGAGGATGAAGAACTGTTTTTT
TRBJ2-3 14 . TRBV7-9 . CASSFALASDTQYF TGTGCCAGCAGCTTTGCGCTAGCTTCGGATACGCAGTATTTT
TRBJ2-3 12 . TRBV29-1 . CSVERGAGTQYF TGCAGCGTTGAACGAGGAGCAGGTACGCAGTATTTT
TRBJ2-6 15 TRBD2 TRBV28 once CASSSGSSGADVLTF TGTGCCAGCAGTAGCGGGAGCTCTGGGGCCGACGTCCTGACTTTC
TRBJ2-7 13 . TRBV18 . CASSRVKGYEQYF TGTGCCAGCTCACGCGTCAAAGGTTACGAGCAGTACTTC
TRBJ2-1 15 . TRBV3-1 . CASSQAPSVYNEQFF TGTGCCAGCAGCCAAGCGCCCAGCGTCTACAATGAGCAGTTCTTC
TRBJ1-1 13 . TRBV29-1 many CSAKTGEDTEAFF TGCAGCGCCAAAACAGGCGAGGACACTGAAGCTTTCTTT
TRBJ2-7 15 TRBD1 TRBV3-1 . CASSLNRGLSYEQYF TGTGCCAGCAGCCTAAACAGGGGGCTCTCCTACGAGCAGTACTTC
TRBJ1-2 15 . TRBV7-7 many CATSAIQGANYGYTF TGTGCCACCTCTGCCATACAGGGTGCCAACTATGGCTACACCTTC
TRBJ2-5 15 . TRBV10-3 . CATGYTGASVETQYF TGTGCCACCGGATACACCGGGGCTAGCGTGGAGACCCAGTACTTC
TRBJ2-7 15 TRBD2 TRBV7-3 . CASGLAGDPAYEQYF TGCGCCAGCGGCTTAGCGGGAGATCCAGCCTACGAGCAGTACTTC
TRBJ2-3 17 . TRBV27 . CASSPGARSWGTDTQYF TGTGCCAGTAGCCCTGGGGCCCGTTCCTGGGGCACAGATACGCAGTATTTT
TRBJ1-2 15 . TRBV29-1 . CSVEDLGRTVYGYTF TGCAGCGTTGAAGATCTCGGGCGGACAGTCTATGGCTACACCTTC
TRBJ2-3 15 TRBD1 TRBV7-8 once CASSSRDREPDTQYF TGTGCCAGCAGCTCCCGGGACAGGGAACCAGATACGCAGTATTTT
TRBJ2-5 15 . TRBV4-3 . CASSQGVEAGETQYF TGCGCCAGCAGCCAAGGAGTAGAAGCGGGAGAGACCCAGTACTTC
TRBJ2-7 15 . TRBV3-1 . CASSPAPRFSYEQYF TGTGCCAGCAGCCCTGCGCCAAGATTCTCCTACGAGCAGTACTTC
TRBJ2-7 14 . TRBV20-1 once CSASRTPGSYEQYF TGCAGTGCTAGCCGGACCCCCGGCTCCTACGAGCAGTACTTC
TRBJ2-5 14 TRBD2 TRBV12-3/TRBV12-4 few CASSLAGVTETQYF TGTGCCAGCAGTTTGGCGGGAGTAACAGAGACCCAGTACTTC
TRBJ2-5 16 . TRBV28 . CASSLSSPLAFETQYF TGTGCCAGCAGTTTATCGTCCCCATTGGCTTTTGAGACCCAGTACTTC
TRBJ2-7 13 . TRBV10-3 . CAISPGPSHEQYF TGTGCCATCTCACCGGGTCCCTCCCACGAGCAGTACTTC
TRBJ2-7 18 . TRBV7-9 . CASSLPLERGAPSYEQYF TGTGCCAGCAGCTTACCCCTTGAAAGAGGGGCCCCTTCCTACGAGCAGTACTTC
TRBJ2-1 12 . TRBV12-3/TRBV12-4 few CASSFRPSEQFF TGTGCCAGCAGTTTTCGGCCTTCTGAGCAGTTCTTC
TRBJ2-5 15 TRBD1 TRBV20-1 . CSAVNRGTGQETQYF TGCAGTGCTGTTAACAGGGGGACGGGACAAGAGACCCAGTACTTC
TRBJ1-2 18 . TRBV6-1 . CASSERSGWDDFNYGYTF TGTGCCAGCAGTGAAAGGTCGGGGTGGGACGATTTTAACTATGGCTACACCTTC
TRBJ1-6 15 . TRBV28 . CASSLDLRGNSPLHF TGTGCCAGCAGTTTAGACCTGAGGGGGAATTCACCCCTCCACTTT
TRBJ2-7 13 . TRBV20-1 . CSARDPITYEQYF TGCAGTGCTAGAGACCCGATCACCTACGAGCAGTACTTC
TRBJ2-1 15 TRBD2 TRBV4-1 few CASSQGLATDNEQFF TGCGCCAGCAGCCAAGGACTAGCTACGGACAATGAGCAGTTCTTC
TRBJ2-5 15 TRBD2 TRBV3-1 . CASSRASGIQETQYF TGTGCCAGCAGTAGGGCTAGCGGGATACAAGAGACCCAGTACTTC
TRBJ2-1 12 . TRBV30 . CAWGDNYNEQFF TGTGCCTGGGGGGACAACTACAATGAGCAGTTCTTC
TRBJ1-1 12 . TRBV29-1 few CSDIGGRTEAFF TGCAGCGACATAGGGGGAAGGACTGAAGCTTTCTTT
TRBJ1-4 13 . TRBV7-6 few CASSPTGNEKLFF TGTGCCAGCAGCCCAACAGGGAATGAAAAACTGTTTTTT
TRBJ2-1 21 TRBD2 TRBV11-2 . CASRSWILTSGRAGRYNEQFF TGTGCCAGCAGATCGTGGATCCTGACTAGCGGGAGGGCGGGGAGATACAATGAGCAGTTCTTC
TRBJ2-2 14 . TRBV7-2 few CASSPIQNTGELFF TGTGCCAGCAGCCCGATACAGAACACCGGGGAGCTGTTTTTT
TRBJ2-3 14 TRBD2 TRBV20-1 . CSASSGTITDAQYF TGCAGTGCTAGCAGCGGGACCATCACAGATGCGCAGTATTTT
TRBJ1-4 14 . TRBV27 few CASRTGRVNEKLFF TGTGCCAGCAGAACAGGAAGAGTTAATGAAAAACTGTTTTTT
TRBJ2-5 18 TRBD2 TRBV7-8 . CASSFGLAGVVYQETQYF TGTGCCAGCAGCTTCGGACTAGCGGGAGTTGTGTACCAAGAGACCCAGTACTTC
TRBJ2-5 13 . TRBV18 many CASSLGLQETQYF TGTGCCAGCTCACTGGGACTCCAAGAGACCCAGTACTTC
TRBJ2-7 14 . TRBV6-6 . CASSSVTSTSEQYF TGTGCCAGCAGTTCCGTGACTAGTACCAGCGAGCAGTACTTC
TRBJ1-3 14 . TRBV7-2 . CASSQTRTGNTIYF TGTGCCAGCAGCCAAACACGAACTGGAAACACCATATATTTT
TRBJ2-3 13 TRBD1 TRBV29-1 many CSVAGTGSNTQYF TGCAGCGTAGCCGGGACAGGGTCAAATACGCAGTATTTT
TRBJ2-5 15 TRBD1 TRBV27 . CANSNEGQVGETQYF TGTGCCAACAGTAACGAAGGACAGGTGGGAGAGACCCAGTACTTC
TRBJ2-3 15 TRBD2 TRBV7-9 . CASSPSGISTDTQYF TGTGCCAGCAGCCCTAGCGGGATTAGCACAGATACGCAGTATTTT
TRBJ2-7 15 TRBD2 TRBV28 . CASSFPAGVNYEQYF TGTGCCAGCAGTTTTCCAGCGGGAGTCAACTACGAGCAGTACTTC
TRBJ1-2 14 . TRBV6-2/TRBV6-3 . CASRADRAGYGYTF TGTGCCAGCCGAGCAGACCGGGCAGGATATGGCTACACCTTC
TRBJ2-2 14 TRBD1 TRBV7-9 few CASIETGSTGELFF TGTGCCAGCATCGAGACAGGGAGCACCGGGGAGCTGTTTTTT
TRBJ2-3 17 . TRBV10-1 . CASSNTGGATSTDTQYF TGCGCCAGCAGTAATACCGGAGGGGCGACAAGCACAGATACGCAGTATTTT
TRBJ1-5 15 . TRBV7-3 . CASSPPTASNQPQHF TGTGCCAGCAGCCCCCCGACGGCTAGCAATCAGCCCCAGCATTTT
TRBJ2-1 13 . TRBV9 . CASSVGINNEQFF TGTGCCAGCAGCGTAGGGATAAACAATGAGCAGTTCTTC
TRBJ2-1 15 TRBD2 TRBV6-2/TRBV6-3 . CASRRLAGGNNEQFF TGTGCCAGCAGGCGTCTAGCGGGAGGGAACAATGAGCAGTTCTTC
TRBJ2-5 13 TRBD2 TRBV7-3 . CASSSGSRETQYF TGTGCCAGCTCTAGCGGGAGTCGAGAGACCCAGTACTTC